This T cell receptor (beta chain) derives from a study of blood T cells in healthy people across ages. The authors ran a second PCR of about 7 to 11 cycles using a sample-barcoded 5' primer and a J-beta primer mix. MiXCR was run by TCRdb on the 5' RACE reads, yielding one entry per CDR3 protein. The data contain 550,000 to 800,000 distinct CDR3 sequences, about 30% of them singletons. V gave up 2 bases and J gave up 2 bases, with 7 bases separating them. Germline values: CDR1 MDHEN, CDR2 SYDVKM. The CDR3 covers 13 residues. This clonotype came up many times. The TCR sequence derives from a woman aged 80 or older in good health. This rearrangement joins TRBV28 to TRBJ2-7, with D possibly matching TRBD1 (5 bases). Sequencing was carried out using blood. CDR3 sequence reads: CASSLDSPYEQYF. Written as DNA, the CDR3 is TGTGCCAGCAGTTTAGACAGCCCCTACGAGCAGTACTTC.